Listed here are 11 T cell receptor beta chains from one sample, sequenced in a study of blood T cells in healthy people across ages. Together with a sample-barcoded 5' primer, a J-beta primer mix was included in a second PCR lasting roughly 6 to 12 cycles. TCRdb independently ran MiXCR on the 5' RACE reads; one entry per CDR3 protein. Of some 700,000 distinct CDR3 sequences in the sample, 22% were seen once. The sequenced material came from blood. The receptors come from a man between 65 and 85 years old in good health.

This clonotype was observed at least ten times. V is TRBV7-7 and J is TRBJ2-5, with D unresolved. The length of the CDR3 is 15 residues. V was cut by 1 base and J by 7 bases, with 16 bases left in between. Germline values: CDR1 SSHAT, CDR2 FNYEAQ (reference sequence). CDR3: CASSLGVSAWGTQYF. The CDR3 DNA reads as TGTGCCAGCAGCTTAGGAGTCAGCGCCTGGGGGACCCAGTACTTC.

This chain links TRBV10-3 with TRBJ2-2; 13 nucleotides align to TRBD2. From germline, CDR1 is ENHRY and CDR2 SYGVKD. V trimming: 11 bases; J trimming: 5 bases; junction bases outside the gene matches: 8. The CDR3 length is 15 residues. CDR3 sequence (DNA): TGTGCCGGAGGGCCGGGACTAGCGGGGACCGGGGAGCTGTTTTTT. It codes for CAGGPGLAGTGELFF.

The genes are TRBV18 and TRBJ2-7; 9 positions agree with TRBD1. CDR1 KGHSH and CDR2 LQKENI come from the germline V gene. The CDR3 totals 15 residues. Losses at the gene ends were 5 bases for V and 7 bases for J; bases not matched to a gene: 12. CDR3 nucleotides: TGTGCCAGCTCAACAAGACAGGGGGGAGGCAATGAGCAGTACTTC. Its protein is CASSTRQGGGNEQYF.

The chain couples TRBV5-5 to TRBJ1-1, with unresolved D. V lost 7 bases to trimming and J lost 12 bases, with 13 bases between them. The CDR3 runs 10 residues. CDR1 and CDR2 from the germline V gene are SGHKS and YYEKEE (reference sequence). The CDR3 nucleotides are TGTGCCAGCTCCCTCCGGCGCACTTTCTTT. As protein: CASSLRRTFF.

The rearrangement links TRBV2 to TRBJ1-2; D gene ambiguous. There are 13 residues in the CDR3. The V end was cut by 5 bases, the J end by 5 bases, with 12 bases between. Germline-derived CDR1 and CDR2 are SNHLY and FYNNEI. CDR3 sequence (DNA): TGTGCCAGCAGTCCGAGGAGGGATTATGGCTACACCTTC. Protein: CASSPRRDYGYTF.

The rearrangement joins TRBV9 to TRBJ1-3; no clear D gene. The germline V gene encodes CDR1 SGDLS and CDR2 YYNGEE. The CDR3 length is 14 residues. V was cut by 4 bases and J by 5 bases, with 13 bases left in between. The CDR3 nucleotides are TGTGCCAGCAGCAGAGGAGGCTCCCGAAACACCATATATTTT. Its translation: CASSRGGSRNTIYF.

The chain combines TRBV28 with TRBJ2-5; D is possibly TRBD2 (6 bases). The J call could be wrong; TRBJ2-7 is a better fit for the DNA end. Germline CDR1 MDHEN, CDR2 SYDVKM. The CDR3 sequence is 13 residues long. The CDR3 DNA is TGTGCCAGCGAACCCGGGACTTCGTACGAGCAGTACTTC. Translated: CASEPGTSYEQYF.

There are a few counts of this clonotype. J is TRBJ2-5 and V is TRBV3-1; the D gene is possibly TRBD1 (5 bases). The CDR3 totals 13 residues. The V gene lost 0 bases and the J gene lost 11 bases, with 13 bases spanning the gap. CDR1 and CDR2 (germline): LGHDT, YNNKEL (reference sequence). CDR3 bases: TGTGCCAGCAGCCAAGATGTAGGGGTTCGGCAGTACTTC. Its protein product is CASSQDVGVRQYF.

The V and J genes are TRBV12-3 or TRBV12-4 and TRBJ2-5; D is ambiguous. The CDR3 is 14 residues long. Trimming stripped 2 bases from V and 4 bases from J, with 11 bases between. The CDR3 DNA follows: TGTGCCAGCAGTTTATTGCGAGGTCGAGAGACCCAGTACTTC. It codes for CASSLLRGRETQYF.

The chain recombines TRBV20-1 with TRBJ1-5, with D unresolved. Germline V gene sequence: CDR1 DFQATT, CDR2 SNEGSKA (reference sequence). This CDR3 is built from 15 residues. V dropped 0 bases and J dropped 0 bases, with 9 bases sitting between them. The CDR3 DNA is TGCAGTGCTAGAGAGGCGCGTAATAGCAATCAGCCCCAGCATTTT. It translates to CSAREARNSNQPQHF.

This clonotype was seen more than once but under ten times. The chain carries TRBV4-1 and TRBJ1-1; D remains unclear. The CDR3 covers 16 residues. V was pared by 4 bases and J by 3 bases, with 18 bases between. Germline assignment: CDR1 MGHRA and CDR2 YSYEKL. The CDR3 sequence is CASSRMGAVEHTEAFF. Here the CDR3 DNA reads TGCGCCAGCAGCCGGATGGGTGCAGTTGAGCACACTGAAGCTTTCTTT.